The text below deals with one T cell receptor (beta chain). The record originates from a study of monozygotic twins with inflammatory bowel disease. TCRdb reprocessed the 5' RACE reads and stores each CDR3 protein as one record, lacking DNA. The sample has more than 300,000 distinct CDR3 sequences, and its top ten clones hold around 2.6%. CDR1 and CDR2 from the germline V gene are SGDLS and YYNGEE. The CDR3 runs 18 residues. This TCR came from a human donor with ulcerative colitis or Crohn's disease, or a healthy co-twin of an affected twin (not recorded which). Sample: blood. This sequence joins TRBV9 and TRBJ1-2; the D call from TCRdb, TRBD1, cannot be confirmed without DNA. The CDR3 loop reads CASSVEPGPPATTAGYTF.